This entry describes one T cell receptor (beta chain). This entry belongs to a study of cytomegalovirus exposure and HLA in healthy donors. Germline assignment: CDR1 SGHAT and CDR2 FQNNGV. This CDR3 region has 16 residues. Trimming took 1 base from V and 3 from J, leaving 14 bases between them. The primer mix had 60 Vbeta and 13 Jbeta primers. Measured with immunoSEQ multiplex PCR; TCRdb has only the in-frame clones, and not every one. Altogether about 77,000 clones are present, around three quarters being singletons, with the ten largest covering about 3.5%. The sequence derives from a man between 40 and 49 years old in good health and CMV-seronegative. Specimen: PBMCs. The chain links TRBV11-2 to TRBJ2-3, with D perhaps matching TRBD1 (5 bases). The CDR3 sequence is CASSLVARVSTDTQYF. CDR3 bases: TGTGCCAGCAGCTTAGTGGCCAGGGTCTCGACAGATACGCAGTATTTT.